These 21 T cell receptor beta chains share one sample of origin, sequenced in a study of beta chain features in type 1 diabetes. The investigators reverse transcribed all of the isolated RNA, so they sequenced expressed TCRB transcripts. Clones were read by immunoSEQ multiplex PCR, and TCRdb kept only the in-frame ones, dropping some. The sample lists under 950,000 clones; 15% to 20% were seen once. Sequenced material: naive CD4+ T cells from blood. These TCRs come from a woman aged 18-29 years in good health.

The chain joins TRBV28 to TRBJ1-2; unclear D gene. The CDR3 sequence is 15 residues long. V lost 4 bases and J 6 bases, leaving 18 bases between the germline ends. Germline assignment: CDR1 MDHEN and CDR2 SYDVKM. The DNA of the CDR3 is TGTGCCAGCAGTTCGCCCTCCCGGAGTGGGCATGGCTACACCTTC. Translation: CASSSPSRSGHGYTF.

This chain joins TRBV25-1 and TRBJ2-1; 11 bases match TRBD1. This CDR3 region has 16 residues. J gave up 7 bases and V 3 bases, and 8 bases lay outside the gene matches. Per the germline V gene, CDR1 is MGHDK and CDR2 is SYGVNS. The CDR3 loop is CASSDEGGTGGNEQFF. The DNA for the CDR3 is TGTGCCAGCAGTGATGAGGGGGGGACAGGGGGAAATGAGCAGTTCTTC. Complete variable domain (other parts from reference TRBV25-1 and TRBJ2-1): EADIYQTPRYLVIGTGKKITLECSQTMGHDKMYWYQQDPGMELHLIHYSYGVNSTEKGDLSSESTVSRIRTEHFPLTLESARPSHTSQYLCASSDEGGTGGNEQFFGPGTRLTVL.

DNA for the CDR3: TGCGCCAGCAGCTTGCCGAGGGACTCTGGGGCCAACGTCCTGACTTTC. Translated, it gives CASSLPRDSGANVLTF. The genes are TRBV5-1 and TRBJ2-6, with D possibly being TRBD2 (5 bases). The V end was cut by 1 base, the J end by 0 bases, with 8 bases between. The germline gives CDR1 SGHRS, CDR2 YFSETQ. The CDR3 loop spans 16 amino acids.

This clone occurred a few times. Given a much more abundant clone one base away, this may be a read error. This specimen includes other DNA sequences encoding the same CDR3. This chain connects TRBV5-6 to TRBJ2-3; D uncertain. The V gene lost 4 bases and the J gene lost 2 bases, with 2 bases spanning the gap. Germline CDR1 is SGHDT and CDR2 is YYEEEE. The CDR3 covers 11 residues. CDR3 loop: CASSLTDTQYF. The CDR3 DNA sequence: TGTGCCAGCAGCCTCACAGATACGCAGTATTTT.

This rearrangement joins TRBV7-2 to TRBJ1-4, with 8 bases lining up with TRBD1. The germline V gene encodes CDR1 SGHTA and CDR2 FQGNSA. CDR3 length: 17 amino acids. J was trimmed by 7 bases and V by 1 base; bases with no gene match: 11. CDR3 in DNA: TGTGCCAGCAGCTTAGTTCCCAGGGGGCCCCTTGGTGAAAAACTGTTTTTT. Amino acids: CASSLVPRGPLGEKLFF.

The table lists this clone with a few counts. The chain recombines TRBV15 with TRBJ2-3; no reliable D call. The CDR3 contains 16 residues. Germline CDR1 reads LNHNV; CDR2 reads YYDKDF (reference sequence). V was shortened by 2 bases and J by 2 bases, with 14 bases between the two germline ends. CDR3 protein: CATSRTAIPNTDTQYF. The CDR3 region has the DNA TGTGCCACCAGCAGAACGGCGATTCCGAACACAGATACGCAGTATTTT.

This clone was counted ten times or more. The genes are TRBV14 and TRBJ1-1; D might be TRBD1 (5 bases). With 5 bases removed from V and 0 bases from J, the gap between germline ends came to 10 bases. The CDR3 length is 14 residues. Germline-derived CDR1 and CDR2 are SGHDN and FVKESK. CDR3 bases: TGTGCCAGCAGCAGGGGAGCGTTGAACACTGAAGCTTTCTTT. This sequence encodes CASSRGALNTEAFF.

The gene calls are TRBV4-3 and TRBJ1-4; TRBD1 aligns across 11 bases. Germline V gives CDR1 LGHNA, CDR2 YSLEER. The CDR3 covers 15 residues. Losses at the gene ends were 0 bases for V and 10 bases for J; bases not matched to a gene: 4. The CDR3 bases are TGCGCCAGCAGCCAAGAGGGACAGGGGGAGGGAAAACTGTTTTTT. It translates to CASSQEGQGEGKLFF.

This chain joins TRBV5-1 and TRBJ2-2; D is perhaps TRBD1 or TRBD2 (6 bases each). V was clipped by 4 bases and J by 2 bases, with 18 bases between them. This CDR3 is built from 17 residues. The germline CDR1 and CDR2 sequences are SGHRS and YFSETQ. CDR3 sequence reads: CASSPRIWGANTGELFF. The CDR3 DNA follows: TGCGCCAGCAGCCCTCGGATTTGGGGGGCCAACACCGGGGAGCTGTTTTTT.

This clone was counted a few times. The CDR3 DNA follows: TGTGCCAGCACCTTGAGCGGTAGCTCCTACGAGCAGTACTTC. It specifies CASTLSGSSYEQYF. This chain uses TRBV7-9 with TRBJ2-7; D is perhaps TRBD2 (5 bases). From germline, CDR1 is SEHNR and CDR2 FQNEAQ (reference sequence). Trimming took off 7 bases at V and 0 bases at J, with 13 bases between the two ends. The CDR3 has 14 amino acids.

This clone was observed a few times. This chain connects TRBV11-2 to TRBJ2-1; 8 nucleotides align to TRBD2. Germline lookup yields CDR1 SGHAT and CDR2 FQNNGV. Trimming took 5 bases from V and 4 from J; bases not matched to a gene: 7. CDR3 size: 15 residues. CDR3 coding DNA: TGTGCCAGCAGCATCGGGACTAGGTCTTACAATGAGCAGTTCTTC. It encodes CASSIGTRSYNEQFF.

This clone appeared a single time. This chain links TRBV7-8 with TRBJ1-6, with D unresolved. V lost 2 bases, J lost 7 bases, and 15 bases lay in between. This CDR3 has 16 residues. CDR1 is SGHVS and CDR2 is FQNEAQ in the germline V gene. This CDR3 reads CASSLRRGVANSPLHF. CDR3 nucleotides: TGTGCCAGCAGCTTACGACGGGGTGTCGCAAATTCACCCCTCCACTTT.

As to this clone: Other nucleotide sequences from this sample produce the same CDR3. The V and J genes are TRBV28 and TRBJ2-2; no clear D gene. The CDR3 spans 13 residues. Germline lookup yields CDR1 MDHEN and CDR2 SYDVKM. V was pared by 5 bases and J by 0 bases, with 4 bases between. The CDR3 sequence is CASSPANTGELFF. CDR3 sequence (DNA): TGTGCCAGCAGTCCCGCGAACACCGGGGAGCTGTTTTTT.

This chain links TRBV5-1 with TRBJ2-6; the D is unclear. Germline CDR1 is SGHRS and CDR2 is YFSETQ. This CDR3 is built from 15 residues. V was clipped by 1 base and J by 2 bases, with 7 bases between them. Here the CDR3 DNA reads TGCGCCAGCAGCTTGTCCCTCACTGGGGCCAACGTCCTGACTTTC. This translates into CASSLSLTGANVLTF.

This clone was picked up a small number of times. The rearrangement uses TRBV6-5 and TRBJ1-1; D gene uncertain. Germline V gene sequence: CDR1 MNHEY, CDR2 SVGAGI. V was clipped by 4 bases and J by 4 bases, with 4 bases between them. There are 11 residues in the CDR3. The CDR3 DNA sequence: TGTGCCAGCAGTTCCGCCACTGAAGCTTTCTTT. It is translated as CASSSATEAFF.

This chain links TRBV13 with TRBJ2-1, with TRBD1 identical over 8 bases. J gave up 6 bases and V 3 bases, and 10 bases lay outside the gene matches. The CDR3 loop spans 16 amino acids. The germline gives CDR1 PRHDT, CDR2 FYEKMQ (reference sequence). CDR3 in amino acids: CASSFQGAAFGNEQFF. Here the CDR3 DNA reads TGTGCCAGCAGCTTCCAGGGGGCGGCTTTTGGCAATGAGCAGTTCTTC.

The CDR3 nucleotides are TGTGCCAGCAAGATCGACTGGGAGGGACCCCAGTACTTC. Its translation is CASKIDWEGPQYF. The gene calls are TRBV2 and TRBJ2-5; 7 nucleotides align to TRBD2. The trim removed 7 bases at V and 9 bases at J, leaving 11 bases unmatched. CDR1 and CDR2 (germline): SNHLY, FYNNEI. The CDR3 consists of 13 residues.

The rearrangement joins TRBV11-2 to TRBJ2-5; 8 bases match TRBD1. This CDR3 spans 16 amino acids. V lost 1 base, J lost 5 bases, and 9 bases stayed unmatched. Germline CDR1 reads SGHAT; CDR2 reads FQNNGV. The CDR3 here is CASSLGWAGGRETQYF. As DNA, the CDR3 is TGTGCCAGCAGCTTAGGCTGGGCAGGGGGCCGGGAGACCCAGTACTTC.

This clone was seen a handful of times. The V and J genes are TRBV7-2 and TRBJ2-1; D is undetermined. The CDR3 is 13 amino acids. V lost 4 bases and J lost 4, with 8 bases in between. Germline V lookup: CDR1 SGHTA, CDR2 FQGNSA. The CDR3, as DNA: TGTGCCAGCAGCTCAAATACATACAATGAGCAGTTCTTC. Its protein product is CASSSNTYNEQFF.

Written as DNA, the CDR3 is TGTGCCAGCAGCAGGACTAGCGGCTACGAGCAGTACTTC. This encodes CASSRTSGYEQYF. The chain links TRBV7-9 to TRBJ2-7, with 10 bases fitting TRBD2. CDR1 is SEHNR and CDR2 is FQNEAQ in the germline V gene (reference sequence). This CDR3 is 13 amino acids long. V trimming: 5 bases; J trimming: 3 bases; junction bases outside the gene matches: 1.

V is TRBV9 and J is TRBJ1-4; the match to TRBD1 covers 8 bases. V lost 3 bases to trimming and J lost 0 bases; unmatched junction nucleotides: 1. The CDR3 covers 15 residues. Germline-derived CDR1 and CDR2 are SGDLS and YYNGEE. CDR3 region: CASSATGATNEKLFF. CDR3 bases: TGTGCCAGCAGCGCGACAGGGGCAACTAATGAAAAACTGTTTTTT.